The source of this TCR beta chain is a study of molecular identifiers for immune sequencing clone quantification. Notes on the study in general: Spiked Jurkat TCR RNA equal to one cell could reportedly be picked out among 1 million or so naive cells.

The length of the CDR3 is 16 residues. CDR1 and CDR2 from the germline V gene are MNHEY and SMNVEV (reference sequence). The junction had 7 bases not matched to a gene; V was cut back by 1 base and J by 6 bases. With respect to this clonotype: Its antigen remains unknown.

Previously described methods and listed TCR primers were used for bulk TCR libraries. TCRdb reprocessed the PCR reads with MiXCR, giving one entry per CDR3 protein. Of about 320,000 distinct CDR3 sequences in the sample, roughly 23% are singletons; the top ten hold 0.65% to 0.75%. The sample comprised naive CD8+ T cells from blood, with Jurkat cell RNA spiked in. Subset here: FACS-sorted CD8+CD4-CCR7+CD45RA+ naive T cells. The sequence came from a human donor in good health. Some libraries in this study had Jurkat cell RNA spiked in. V is TRBV27 and J is TRBJ2-3, with 10 bases that match TRBD2. The CDR3 coding sequence is TGTGCCAGCAGTTTATACGGGACTAGCGACGCTGATACGCAGTATTTT. This gives the protein CASSLYGTSDADTQYF.